These 18 T cell receptor delta chains were all obtained from the same sample, sequenced in a study of gamma-delta T cells after stem cell transplantation. TCRdb reprocessed the RT-PCR reads through CATT. The sample has 1,000 to 1,500 delta-chain clones, around 5% seen once. Sequenced input: gamma-delta T cells. All receptors come from a human donor. It is not recorded whose cells these are; they may come from a transplant donor.

Remarks on this clone: The identical CDR3 is also encoded by other nucleotide sequences in the sample. The chain links TRDV2 to TRDJ1, with 11 bases matching TRDD3. Trimming took 1 base from V and 1 from J; bases not matched to a gene: 10. The CDR3 contains 18 residues. The V gene's germline CDR1 is GEAIGNYY and CDR2 EKD. CDR3 bases: TGTGCCTGTGACACGGCTGGGCTGGGGGATACATCCACCGATAAACTCATCTTT. This gives the protein CACDTAGLGDTSTDKLIF.

Sample share makes this clone large. Other DNA sequences in this specimen translate into the identical CDR3. The chain links TRDV2 to TRDJ1; D unresolved. Germline V gives CDR1 GEAIGNYY, CDR2 EKD. CDR3 length: 13 residues. V dropped 4 bases and J dropped 0 bases, with 8 bases sitting between them. The CDR3 nucleotides are TGTGCCTGTGAGTTACTGAACACCGATAAACTCATCTTT. This encodes CACELLNTDKLIF.

This clone was found a few times. A far larger clone lies a single base away; this is likely a read error. Other DNA variants within this sample encode the same CDR3. This rearrangement joins TRDV2 to TRDJ3; weak D call: TRDD3 (5 bases). The CDR3 sequence is 18 residues long. Germline V gene sequence: CDR1 GEAIGNYY, CDR2 EKD. CDR3: CACDTILESSWDTRQMFF. CDR3 nucleotides: TGTGCCTGTGACACGATACTTGAGAGCTCCTGGGACACCCGTCAGATGTTTTTC.

V gene TRDV2 combines with J gene TRDJ1; 13 bases are a match to TRDD3. With V trimmed by 0 bases and J by 3 bases, 3 bases remained unmatched. CDR3 length equals 16 residues. Germline-derived CDR1 and CDR2 are GEAIGNYY and EKD. The CDR3 DNA reads TGTGCCTGTGACACCGTACTGGGGGATACGCCCGATAAACTCATCTTT. Amino acids: CACDTVLGDTPDKLIF.

This clone has more than one count but fewer than ten. This DNA translates differently at residue 3 from the TCRdb protein, which is that of a much larger clone; a read error is likely, and the protein shown is the DNA's own translation. V and J are TRDV2 and TRDJ1, with D perhaps TRDD2 or TRDD3 (7 bases each). The CDR3 totals 19 residues. Germline V gene lookup returns CDR1 GEAIGNYY and CDR2 EKD. The CDR3 DNA sequence: TGTGCCTGGGACACGGCGGGCTTTCCTACTGGGGCTTATGGCGATAAACTCATCTTT. It specifies CAWDTAGFPTGAYGDKLIF.

Only a few counts were recorded for this clone. The protein TCRdb lists belongs to a much larger clone and differs from this DNA's translation at residue 10, which points to a read error; the protein shown is made from the DNA. The genes are TRDV2 and TRDJ1; 8 bases fit TRDD3. The V segment lost 0 bases and the J segment 0 bases; nucleotides outside the gene matches: 8. The CDR3 has 17 amino acids. Per the germline V gene, CDR1 is GEAIGNYY and CDR2 is EKD. Here the CDR3 reads CACDTVGGSLYTDKLIF. The DNA for the CDR3 is TGTGCCTGTGACACCGTTGGGGGATCCCTGTACACCGATAAACTCATCTTT.

By its share, this clone is medium-sized. This sequence joins TRDV2 and TRDJ1, with TRDD3 as a possible D gene (5 bases). Germline CDR1 reads GEAIGNYY; CDR2 reads EKD. V was clipped by 0 bases and J by 1 base, with 17 bases between them. There are 17 residues in the CDR3. As DNA, the CDR3 is TGTGCCTGTGACACCGTTGAAGACGGGGGCCGCACCGATAAACTCATCTTT. Its protein product is CACDTVEDGGRTDKLIF.

This clone was picked up a small number of times. The protein TCRdb lists belongs to a much larger clone and differs from this DNA's translation at residue 14, which points to a read error; the protein shown is made from the DNA. The chain couples TRDV2 to TRDJ1; 8 bases are a match to TRDD3. CDR1 GEAIGNYY and CDR2 EKD come from the germline V gene. This CDR3 region has 17 residues. CDR3 residues: CACDTVGDTKGTDTLIF. The CDR3 coding sequence is TGTGCCTGTGACACCGTTGGGGATACAAAAGGCACCGATACACTCATCTTT.

This clone turned up a few times. The TCRdb protein, from a much larger clone, departs from this DNA's translation at residue 11, likely by read error; the protein shown derives from the DNA. The V call is TRDV2, the J call TRDJ1; a possible D gene is TRDD3 (7 bases). CDR1 and CDR2 from the germline V gene are GEAIGNYY and EKD. This CDR3 is 20 amino acids long. The ends were cut back, 0 bases at V and 3 bases at J, with 28 bases in the middle. CDR3 DNA sequence: TGTGCCTGTGACACCGTGCATCCTACGTCGTGGATACGCGGGGCCGATAAACTCATCTTT. Residues: CACDTVHPTSWIRGADKLIF.

There are a few counts of this clone. Translating this DNA gives a protein that differs at residue 9 from the TCRdb one, which belongs to a much larger clone; a read error is likely, and the protein shown is this translation. This chain links TRDV2 with TRDJ1, with 8 bases fitting TRDD3. The junction had 11 bases not matched to a gene; V was cut back by 3 bases and J by 0 bases. The germline gives CDR1 GEAIGNYY, CDR2 EKD. CDR3 size: 17 residues. The CDR3 is CACDPVLGVSHTDKLIF. The CDR3 coding sequence is TGTGCCTGTGACCCAGTACTGGGGGTCTCACACACCGATAAACTCATCTTT.

This clone is large within its sample. V is TRDV2 and J is TRDJ1; D may be TRDD3 (6 bases). CDR3 length: 14 residues. Germline values: CDR1 GEAIGNYY, CDR2 EKD. V lost 0 bases and J 5 bases, leaving 12 bases between the germline ends. DNA of the CDR3: TGTGCCTGTGACACCATACTGGGAGAAGATAAACTCATCTTT. Amino acids: CACDTILGEDKLIF.

This clone has just a few counts. A far larger clone is off by one base, so a read error is likely. At the DNA level, this CDR3 is encoded by other sequences in the same sample as well. The chain recombines TRDV2 with TRDJ1, with 9 bases fitting TRDD3. Germline-derived CDR1 and CDR2 are GEAIGNYY and EKD. The CDR3 totals 20 residues. CDR3 amino acids: CACDTVHPTSGIRGADKLIF. CDR3 bases: TGTGCCTGTGACACCGTGCATCCTACGTCGGGGATACGCGGGGCCGATAAACTCATTTTT.

This clone was detected a few times. This DNA translates differently at residue 9 from the TCRdb protein, which is that of a much larger clone; a read error is likely, and the protein shown is the DNA's own translation. The chain employs TRDV2 and TRDJ1; 7 nucleotides agree with TRDD3. CDR3 length: 19 residues. The junction had 20 bases not matched to a gene; V was cut back by 1 base and J by 4 bases. Germline-derived CDR1 and CDR2 are GEAIGNYY and EKD. CDR3 region: CACDTAGFTTGAYGDKLIF. For the CDR3, the DNA is TGTGCCTGTGACACGGCGGGCTTTACTACTGGGGCTTATGGCGATAAACTCATCTTT.

A word on this clone: Given a far larger clone just one base away, this is likely a sequencing read error. Other DNA sequences in the same sample also yield this CDR3. V gene TRDV2 combines with J gene TRDJ1; D is unclear. The CDR3 consists of 19 residues. V lost 0 bases to trimming and J lost 2 bases, with 24 bases between them. CDR1 is GEAIGNYY and CDR2 is EKD in the germline V gene. CDR3 nucleotide sequence: TGTGCCTGTGACACCGTCTCAAGGCTCGGTGATCGGAGGACCGATAAACTCATCTTT. The encoded protein is CACDTVSRLGDRRTDKLIF.

For this clone: A read error likely explains why the TCRdb protein, taken from a much larger clone, differs from this DNA's translation at residue 5; the protein shown is translated from the DNA. The V call is TRDV2, the J call TRDJ2; 11 bases match TRDD3. Germline CDR1 and CDR2: GEAIGNYY and EKD. V was clipped by 3 bases and J by 0 bases; unmatched bases: 5. The CDR3 is made up of 17 amino acids. The DNA of the CDR3 is TGTGCCTGTGACTCCGTACTGGGGGATACTTTGACAGCACAACTCTTCTTT. Translation: CACDSVLGDTLTAQLFF.

This clone has more than one count but fewer than ten. TCRdb's entry gives the protein of a much larger clone, which mismatches this DNA's translation at residue 12, likely from a read error; the protein reported here is translated from the DNA. The chain carries TRDV2 and TRDJ3; D remains unclear. The CDR3 is 18 residues long. In germline, CDR1 is GEAIGNYY, CDR2 EKD. CDR3 sequence reads: CACDTGGWSSWNTRQMFF. The CDR3 coding sequence is TGTGCCTGTGACACCGGAGGGTGGTCCTCCTGGAACACCCGACAGATGTTTTTC.

Concerning this clone: This likely stems from a read error, as it lies one base from a far larger clone. Other DNA sequences of this sample code for an identical CDR3. This sequence joins TRDV2 and TRDJ1, with 10 bases matching TRDD3. Germline values: CDR1 GEAIGNYY, CDR2 EKD. There are 14 residues in the CDR3. The CDR3 coding sequence is TGCGCCTGTGACCTTACTGGGGGATCCGATAAACTCATCTTT. Its translation is CACDLTGGSDKLIF.

This clone has just a few counts. Translating this DNA gives a protein that differs at residue 14 from the TCRdb one, which belongs to a much larger clone; a read error is likely, and the protein shown is this translation. The chain is built from TRDV2 and TRDJ1, with TRDD3 matching over 9 bases. Germline V gene data show CDR1 as GEAIGNYY and CDR2 as EKD. This CDR3 comprises 17 residues. The CDR3 DNA follows: TGTGCCTGTGACTCTATAGACGGGGGGATACTTTCCGATCAACTCATCTTT. This translates into CACDSIDGGILSDQLIF.